This is a list of T cell receptor beta chains from one sample in a study of T cells in Graves' hyperthyroidism and ophthalmopathy. TCRdb itself ran the multiplex PCR reads through MiXCR, one entry per CDR3 protein. The sample consists of 600,000 to 700,000 distinct CDR3 sequences, under 15% of them appearing once. The sample consisted of blood. These receptors all stem from a middle-aged woman with Graves' ophthalmopathy. CDR3s include the opening cysteine and the closing phenylalanine or tryptophan. D genes are given only for firm matches. Size is omitted from some rows. Given values are once, few, many or a class for expanded clones.

D	V	size	J	CDR3	DNA
TRBD2	TRBV2	many	TRBJ2-7	CASGRVYEQYF	TGTGCCAGCGGGAGGGTCTACGAGCAGTACTTC
-	TRBV30	few	TRBJ2-2	CAWSPGTSGVTGELFF	TGTGCCTGGAGCCCCGGGACTTCAGGGGTAACCGGGGAGCTGTTTTTT
-	TRBV3-1	few	TRBJ2-7	CASSQGGPSYEQYF	TGTGCCAGCAGCCAAGGGGGCCCCTCCTACGAGCAGTACTTC
TRBD2	TRBV5-4	-	TRBJ2-2	CASSFIGRANTGELFF	TGTGCCAGCAGCTTCATCGGGAGGGCCAACACCGGGGAGCTGTTTTTT
TRBD2	TRBV6-1	many	TRBJ2-7	CASSWAGGTYEQYF	TGTGCCAGCAGCTGGGCGGGAGGCACCTACGAGCAGTACTTC
-	TRBV12-3/TRBV12-4	many	TRBJ1-1	CASQGTAEAFF	TGTGCCAGTCAGGGAACGGCTGAAGCTTTCTTT
TRBD2	TRBV3-1	many	TRBJ2-7	CASSHGTSGEQYF	TGTGCCAGCAGCCACGGGACTAGCGGGGAGCAGTACTTC
TRBD2	TRBV11-2	-	TRBJ2-2	CASSPIAGAGELFF	TGTGCCAGCAGCCCAATAGCGGGAGCCGGGGAGCTGTTTTTT
-	TRBV15	many	TRBJ2-2	CATSRDPTGELFF	TGTGCCACCAGCAGAGATCCCACCGGGGAGCTGTTTTTT
-	TRBV12-3/TRBV12-4	-	TRBJ1-1	CASTPWGVSEAFF	TGTGCCAGCACCCCTTGGGGGGTTTCTGAAGCTTTCTTT
-	TRBV4-1	-	TRBJ2-6	CASSQHRSGANVLTF	TGCGCCAGCAGCCAACACCGCTCTGGGGCCAACGTCCTGACTTTC
-	TRBV6-2/TRBV6-3	many	TRBJ2-7	CASSLASYGEQYF	TGTGCCAGCAGCCTCGCGTCCTATGGGGAGCAGTACTTC
-	TRBV5-1	few	TRBJ1-2	CASSTTTGVYSYTF	TGCGCCAGCAGCACAACGACAGGTGTCTATAGCTACACCTTC
TRBD2	TRBV7-2	many	TRBJ2-7	CASSPGLAERGEQYF	TGTGCCAGCAGCCCCGGACTAGCGGAGAGGGGCGAGCAGTACTTC
-	TRBV6-2/TRBV6-3	few	TRBJ1-2	CASGGVGPPVDYGYTF	TGTGCCAGCGGAGGAGTGGGACCGCCTGTGGACTATGGCTACACCTTC
-	TRBV5-5	-	TRBJ1-1	CASSLGFRNTEAFF	TGTGCCAGCAGCTTAGGATTTCGGAACACTGAAGCTTTCTTT
-	TRBV5-4	-	TRBJ1-2	CASSLAVAADGYTF	TGTGCCAGCAGCTTGGCCGTGGCAGCAGATGGCTACACCTTC
-	TRBV30	many	TRBJ2-7	CAWTPGGDEQYF	TGTGCCTGGACCCCCGGGGGAGACGAGCAGTACTTC
-	TRBV19	many	TRBJ1-5	CASSISASSNQPQHF	TGTGCCAGTAGTATCTCGGCCAGTAGCAATCAGCCCCAGCATTTT
TRBD1	TRBV6-5	many	TRBJ1-1	CASSYGTGMNTEAFF	TGTGCCAGCAGTTACGGGACAGGGATGAACACTGAAGCTTTCTTT
TRBD1	TRBV4-1	-	TRBJ2-7	CASSQEGWTGVSYEQYF	TGCGCCAGCAGCCAAGAAGGCTGGACAGGGGTCTCCTACGAGCAGTACTTC
-	TRBV19	many	TRBJ1-1	CATYPGGSAEAFF	TGTGCCACTTACCCTGGGGGGAGCGCTGAAGCTTTCTTT
-	TRBV6-2/TRBV6-3	many	TRBJ2-7	CASTESYEQYF	TGTGCCAGCACCGAATCCTACGAGCAGTACTTC
TRBD1	TRBV5-1	many	TRBJ2-7	CASGFDRGTYEQYF	TGCGCCAGCGGATTCGACAGGGGCACCTACGAGCAGTACTTC
-	TRBV18	-	TRBJ1-1	CASSPRTAGNTEAFF	TGTGCCAGCTCACCTCGGACAGCCGGGAACACTGAAGCTTTCTTT
-	TRBV14	many	TRBJ1-1	CASSQDSGNTEAFF	TGTGCCAGCAGCCAAGATTCAGGGAACACTGAAGCTTTCTTT
-	TRBV15	-	TRBJ2-7	CATSRFGSYEQYF	TGTGCCACCAGCAGATTCGGATCCTACGAGCAGTACTTC